These 24 T cell receptor beta chains were sequenced from one sample in a study of cytomegalovirus exposure and HLA in healthy donors (TCRdb year 2017). Receptor libraries were prepared by the immunoSEQ multiplex PCR assay. A mixture of 60 forward primers for TCR Vbeta segments and 13 reverse primers for TCR Jbeta segments was used in the multiplex PCR. TCRdb carries this immuneACCESS record with in-frame sequences only. Its versions omit some clonotypes, under half of them owing to an unresolved V gene in the studies checked, with the rest unexplained. This sample comprises approximately 99,000 clones, 70% to 80% of them detected only once. The ten biggest clones cover about 3.1% of the sample. The sample consisted of PBMCs. The receptors stem from a male donor in good health and CMV-seropositive.

This clone has a single count. CDR3 sequence (DNA): TGTGCCAGCAGCCAACAGGCGGGGACTGAAGCTTTCTTT. This gives the protein CASSQQAGTEAFF. The V call is TRBV14, the J call TRBJ1-1; D is unresolved. From germline, CDR1 is SGHDN and CDR2 FVKESK. This CDR3 has 13 residues. V dropped 2 bases and J dropped 5 bases, with 9 bases sitting between them.

The chain recombines TRBV9 with TRBJ2-7; 10 bases match TRBD1. With V trimmed by 4 bases and J by 3 bases, 7 bases remained unmatched. Germline V gene sequence: CDR1 SGDLS, CDR2 YYNGEE. CDR3 length: 15 residues. CDR3 in amino acids: CASSPRQGAIYEQYF. The DNA for the CDR3 is TGTGCCAGCAGCCCCAGACAGGGGGCTATCTACGAGCAGTACTTC.

The chain links TRBV19 to TRBJ1-2; 11 nucleotides agree with TRBD1. Germline lookup yields CDR1 LNHDA and CDR2 SQIVND (reference sequence). CDR3 length: 14 residues. With 4 bases clipped from V and 7 bases from J, the junction kept 5 bases outside the gene matches. This chain's CDR3 is CASSTPGQGGGYTF. CDR3 DNA sequence: TGTGCCAGTAGTACCCCGGGACAGGGGGGTGGCTACACCTTC.

This clone was observed a single time. The chain carries TRBV2 and TRBJ1-4; TRBD1 aligns across 10 bases. Germline trimming cut 8 bases from V and 8 bases from J; bases unmatched to any gene: 2. CDR3 length: 12 residues. CDR1 and CDR2 from the germline V gene are SNHLY and FYNNEI. CDR3 amino acids: CASRDRGEKLFF. The CDR3 DNA sequence: TGTGCCAGCCGGGACAGGGGAGAAAAACTGTTTTTT.

J is TRBJ1-1 and V is TRBV5-1, with 7 positions matching TRBD1. The CDR3 has 14 residues. The junction had 8 bases not matched to a gene; V was cut back by 4 bases and J by 5 bases. Germline CDR1 is SGHRS and CDR2 is YFSETQ. The CDR3, as DNA: TGCGCCAGCAGCGTCCAGGGGGTGGGAACTGAAGCTTTCTTT. It encodes CASSVQGVGTEAFF.

In nucleotides, the CDR3 is TGTGCCAGGCGGCGAGGAACCGGGGAGCTGTTTTTT. Protein product: CARRRGTGELFF. The chain combines TRBV30 with TRBJ2-2, with D unclear. The V end lost 8 bases, the J end lost 5 bases, and 12 bases lay between the germline ends. Looked up from germline, CDR1 is GTSNPN and CDR2 is SVGIG (reference sequence). CDR3 length: 12 residues. Drawing the rest from reference TRBV30 and TRBJ2-2, the complete variable domain is SQTIHQWPATLVQPVGSPLSLECTVEGTSNPNLYWYRQAAGRGLQLLFYSVGIGQISSEVPQNLSASRPQDRQFILSSKKLLLSDSGFYLCARRRGTGELFFGEGSRLTVL.

This clone was observed a handful of times. V gene TRBV19 combines with J gene TRBJ1-1; 7 nucleotides align to TRBD1. V shed 2 bases and J 0 bases; nucleotides not matched to a gene: 6. Per germline, CDR1 LNHDA and CDR2 SQIVND (reference sequence). The CDR3 sequence is 16 residues long. This CDR3 reads CASSILPGQMNTEAFF. The CDR3, as DNA: TGTGCCAGTAGTATACTACCGGGACAGATGAACACTGAAGCTTTCTTT.

This clone was seen a few times. The V call is TRBV5-5, the J call TRBJ2-7, with 9 bases aligning to TRBD1. The germline V gene encodes CDR1 SGHKS and CDR2 YYEKEE (reference sequence). Trimming removed 0 bases from V and 6 bases from J; junction bases left unmatched: 4. This CDR3 has 14 amino acids. CDR3 residues: CASSLGQGVPEQYF. DNA for the CDR3: TGTGCCAGCAGCTTGGGACAGGGGGTCCCCGAGCAGTACTTC.

The rearrangement joins TRBV30 to TRBJ1-6; D might be TRBD1 (5 bases). The CDR3 covers 13 residues. V shed 1 base and J shed 9 bases, with 10 bases lying between them. Germline V lookup: CDR1 GTSNPN, CDR2 SVGIG (reference sequence). The CDR3 region has the DNA TGTGCCTGGAGTGGACAAGGGGTTTCACCCCTCCACTTT. Translating it yields CAWSGQGVSPLHF.

This clone was observed a handful of times. The chain uses TRBV15 and TRBJ2-7, with D possibly matching TRBD1 (6 bases). This CDR3 is built from 15 residues. Germline values: CDR1 LNHNV, CDR2 YYDKDF (reference sequence). V lost 5 bases, J lost 0 bases, and 14 bases lay in between. The DNA of the CDR3 is TGTGCCACCAGCCCCGGACAGTCAAGCTCCTACGAGCAGTACTTC. Its protein product is CATSPGQSSSYEQYF.

V usage is TRBV5-1 and J usage is TRBJ1-1; 8 positions match TRBD1. The junction had 6 bases not matched to a gene; V was cut back by 2 bases and J by 6 bases. Per germline, CDR1 SGHRS and CDR2 YFSETQ. This CDR3 spans 14 amino acids. CDR3: CASSFLDREPEAFF. The DNA of the CDR3 is TGCGCCAGCAGCTTTTTGGACAGGGAACCTGAAGCTTTCTTT.

This chain connects TRBV7-2 to TRBJ2-3; 7 nucleotides match TRBD2. The germline CDR1 and CDR2 sequences are SGHTA and FQGNSA. V was pared by 2 bases and J by 0 bases, with 5 bases of the junction left unmatched. CDR3 size: 16 residues. CDR3 in amino acids: CASSLRGGASTDTQYF. For the CDR3, the DNA is TGTGCCAGCAGCTTACGGGGAGGGGCAAGCACAGATACGCAGTATTTT.

This clone has just one count. The V call is TRBV5-6, the J call TRBJ2-7; no clear D gene. The germline CDR1 and CDR2 sequences are SGHDT and YYEEEE. V was clipped by 0 bases and J by 3 bases, with 7 bases between them. The CDR3 is 13 residues long. The CDR3 DNA reads TGTGCCAGCAGCTTGGGCACGGTCTACGAGCAGTACTTC. Translating it yields CASSLGTVYEQYF.

V gene TRBV6-5 combines with J gene TRBJ1-2, with 12 bases lining up with TRBD1. This CDR3 is built from 15 residues. With 5 bases clipped from V and 6 bases from J, the junction kept 7 bases outside the gene matches. Germline V gene data show CDR1 as MNHEY and CDR2 as SVGAGI. The CDR3 reads CASSPWDRGQHGYTF. CDR3 in DNA: TGTGCCAGCAGTCCTTGGGACAGGGGGCAGCATGGCTACACCTTC.

The chain uses TRBV28 and TRBJ2-7, with 10 bases lining up with TRBD1. The CDR3 spans 16 residues. J lost 4 bases, V lost 2 bases, and 8 bases had no gene match. The germline V gene has CDR1 MDHEN and CDR2 SYDVKM. The CDR3: CASSLHPGQGQYEQYF. The CDR3 DNA reads as TGTGCCAGCAGTTTACACCCGGGACAGGGGCAGTACGAGCAGTACTTC.

The chain carries TRBV15 and TRBJ2-7; possibly TRBD1 for D (5 bases). The CDR3 spans 16 residues. The V end lost 0 bases, the J end lost 5 bases, and 17 bases lay between the germline ends. Germline assignment: CDR1 LNHNV and CDR2 YYDKDF (reference sequence). The CDR3 spells CATSRESAGLSDEQYF. CDR3 in DNA: TGTGCCACCAGCAGAGAGTCCGCAGGGCTATCAGACGAGCAGTACTTC.

This clone has just one count. The V call is TRBV19, the J call TRBJ1-2; the D gene is possibly TRBD1 (6 bases). This CDR3 region has 14 residues. V was clipped by 2 bases and J by 8 bases, with 15 bases between them. The germline V gene encodes CDR1 LNHDA and CDR2 SQIVND (reference sequence). This chain's CDR3 is CASSINSGVYGYTF. The CDR3 DNA reads TGTGCCAGTAGTATAAACTCAGGGGTTTACGGCTACACCTTC. The full variable domain, rest sourced from reference TRBV19 and TRBJ1-2, is DGGITQSPKYLFRKEGQNVTLSCEQNLNHDAMYWYRQDPGQGLRLIYYSQIVNDFQKGDIAEGYSVSREKKESFPLTVTSAQKNPTAFYLCASSINSGVYGYTFGSGTRLTVV.

The chain employs TRBV4-1 and TRBJ1-4; TRBD1 is a possible D gene (6 bases). Trimming removed 1 base from V and 7 bases from J, with 7 bases in between. Germline CDR1 MGHRA, CDR2 YSYEKL. CDR3 length: 13 residues. DNA for the CDR3: TGCGCCAGCAGCCAAGCCAGGGGTGAAAAACTGTTTTTT. Translated: CASSQARGEKLFF.

The chain has TRBV10-3 and TRBJ1-1; D is perhaps TRBD1 (6 bases). This CDR3 is built from 15 residues. Germline-derived CDR1 and CDR2 are ENHRY and SYGVKD. Trimming pared 6 bases from V and 2 bases from J, leaving 16 bases between. CDR3 residues: CAISRIVQGNTEAFF. CDR3 bases: TGTGCCATCAGCCGGATAGTACAGGGAAACACTGAAGCTTTCTTT.

The chain uses TRBV7-9 and TRBJ1-6, with 12 bases aligning to TRBD1. Germline V gene sequence: CDR1 SEHNR, CDR2 FQNEAQ (reference sequence). The ends lost 4 bases at V and 9 bases at J; junction bases unmatched: 1. The CDR3 sequence is 14 residues long. Here the CDR3 reads CASSWDRGLSPLHF. The CDR3 DNA sequence: TGTGCCAGCAGCTGGGACAGGGGGCTTTCACCCCTCCACTTT.

The chain recombines TRBV25-1 with TRBJ1-2; D perhaps matches TRBD1 (5 bases). The CDR3 has 13 amino acids. CDR1 and CDR2 from the germline V gene are MGHDK and SYGVNS. Trimming stripped 6 bases from V and 1 base from J, with 9 bases between. DNA of the CDR3: TGTGCCAGCAGCATACAGGATAACTATGGCTACACCTTC. It specifies CASSIQDNYGYTF.

V is TRBV19 and J is TRBJ1-5; D remains unclear. CDR1 is LNHDA and CDR2 is SQIVND in the germline V gene (reference sequence). The CDR3 consists of 14 residues. V lost 7 bases to trimming and J lost 6 bases, with 16 bases between them. The CDR3 bases are TGTGCCAGTACCACCCGGGCGGGAGCTCAGCCCCAGCATTTT. It specifies CASTTRAGAQPQHF.

This clone was counted once. The gene calls are TRBV4-1 and TRBJ1-1, with 9 bases fitting TRBD1. The J segment lost 1 base and the V segment lost 2 bases, leaving 5 bases of the junction unmatched. The length of the CDR3 is 16 residues. CDR1 is MGHRA, CDR2 YSYEKL, per germline. The CDR3, as DNA: TGCGCCAGCAGCCAACCTTCACAGGGGGCGAACACTGAAGCTTTCTTT. It specifies CASSQPSQGANTEAFF.

This sequence joins TRBV7-3 and TRBJ1-1; unclear D gene. CDR3 size: 15 residues. Deletions cut 2 bases from V and 3 bases from J, with 13 bases between. Per the germline V gene, CDR1 is SGHTA and CDR2 is FQGTGA. The CDR3 is CASSLVGGWDTEAFF. In DNA form, the CDR3 reads TGTGCCAGCAGCTTAGTCGGAGGTTGGGACACTGAAGCTTTCTTT.